This TCR beta chain was observed in a study of T cell changes during pregnancy in multiple sclerosis. Repertoires were generated with immunoSEQ multiplex PCR, while TCRdb's copy carries only in-frame clones and drops some. This table holds about 47,000 clones, roughly nine tenths found once. The ends were cut back, 7 bases at V and 10 bases at J, with 15 bases in the middle. The germline V gene encodes CDR1 SEHNR and CDR2 FQNEAQ (reference sequence). The CDR3 length is 12 residues. The receptor was isolated from a female donor with multiple sclerosis, enrolled in a pregnancy study. The chain uses TRBV7-9 and TRBJ2-3, with D possibly TRBD2 on 5 matching bases. The specimen comprised CD8+ T cells from peripheral blood mononuclear cells, sampled in the second trimester of pregnancy. CDR3: CASTYTRRAQYF. The CDR3 coding sequence is TGTGCCAGCACATATACTAGGCGGGCGCAGTATTTT.